This TCR beta chain was documented in a study of cytomegalovirus exposure and HLA in healthy donors. Study in general: Early on, a data release was issued that held 80 million to 90 million unique TCRs from HLA-typed donors.

Use of 60 Vbeta and 13 Jbeta primers characterized the PCR. Data came from immunoSEQ multiplex PCR; TCRdb stores just in-frame clones and leaves some out. This table has under 170,000 clones, roughly 77% appearing once. The CDR3 runs to 13 residues. The chain joins TRBV21-1 to TRBJ2-7; the DNA was not used to check the table's D call, TRBD2. TRBV21-1 is termed a pseudogene. Sequencing used PBMCs. The sequence was collected from a human donor in good health. CDR3 coding DNA: TGTGCCAGCACCGGAGCCGGAGCCTACGAGCAGTACTTC. Translated, it gives CASTGAGAYEQYF.